The clone carrying this T cell receptor beta chain was seen a single time. The data were obtained in a study of blood T cell repertoires in COVID-19. Donors of Cohort 3 who recovered were those that had two negative PCRs, clearance, or symptom resolution. V gave up 6 bases and J gave up 5 bases; unmatched junction bases: 9. The CDR3 has 14 residues. CDR1 is MNHEY and CDR2 is SVGAGI in the germline V gene. TCRdb keeps only in-frame clones here, not all; method: immunoSEQ multiplex PCR. The data contain around 310,000 clones, about 91% of them seen just once; the ten biggest clones take up about 9.5%. The source is a woman aged 40 to 50 who had recovered from COVID-19. Material: PBMCs or T cells enriched from blood (not recorded which). This chain connects TRBV6-5 to TRBJ2-7; TRBD2 aligns across 8 bases. CDR3 nucleotides: TGTGCCAGCAGCCTAGGACTAGCCAGCCACGAGCAGTACTTC. It encodes CASSLGLASHEQYF.